This T cell receptor (beta chain) was sequenced during a study of T-cell reconstitution after alpha-beta-depleted transplantation in children (dated by TCRdb to the mid-2010s). Background for the entire study: T-cell immune reconstitution after TCRalphabeta/CD19-depleted allogeneic hematopoietic cell transplantation in children was quantitatively tracked in the study by means of TCR repertoire profiling.

The treatment or condition label here, explained by the study, means: allogeneic hematopoietic cell transplantation with graft depleted of TCRalphabeta T cells and CD19 B cells. The transplant recipients were children given TCRalphabeta/CD19-depleted allogeneic hematopoietic cell grafts. On the study overall, not on this receptor specifically: Apparently early alphabetaT-cell count recovery about two months after transplant reportedly relied on only several hundred rapidly expanded clones derived from non-depleted graft cells. Over subsequent months, a decline in hyperexpanded clone frequencies was noted, and after one year, T-cell counts and TCRbeta diversity were mostly ascribed to newly produced T cells. In some patients, the high TCRbeta diversity seen at day 60 was put down to recipient T cells and intrathymic progenitors that had survived conditioning.

The library was built by means of PCR. TCRdb records Illumina HiSeq 2500 as the sequencer. Molecular barcoding was employed in the preparation of TCR libraries, with unique molecular identifiers being used to normalize TCRbeta repertoire quantification. TCRdb reran the public reads through fastp at Q25 and MiXCR, keeping productive beta chains. When rows share a CDR3 protein, they turn into one entry using the most common DNA and genes. In this sample the table shows 700,000 to 850,000 distinct CDR3 sequences, 16% of which occur a single time. Clones ranked in the top ten supply approximately 5% of the sample. The germline V gene yields SGHNT for CDR1 and YENEEA for CDR2. The CDR3 runs 15 amino acids, cysteine and phenylalanine included. Just the 45-base CDR3 DNA is kept, in frame starting at base 1. V is clipped by 4 bases and J by 4 bases, and the sequence between their germline boundaries is 14 bases long.

This clonotype was observed at least ten times. This clone's antigen is unknown. Base qualities are not at hand, and no much larger clone is one base apart. The sample consisted of PBMCs, mostly from graft donor cells, taken 360 days after TCRalphabeta/CD19-depleted stem cell transplant. The chain was built from TRBV11-3 and TRBJ2-1; no confident D gene assignment can be made. This receptor was obtained from a male patient between 10 and 17 years old who had a stem cell transplant for acute lymphoblastic leukemia, so the T cells may come from the graft donor. CDR3 loop: CASSYRSQGYNEQFF. The nucleotide sequence is given as TGTGCCAGCAGCTATCGGTCTCAAGGGTACAATGAGCAGTTCTTC.